Below are 7 T cell receptor beta chains sequenced from a single sample in a study of cytomegalovirus exposure and HLA in healthy donors. TCRdb's table, derived via immunoSEQ multiplex PCR, lists solely in-frame clones and lacks some. Of 90,000 to 150,000 clones listed, around nine tenths are singletons. The sequenced sample consisted of PBMCs. Receptors originate from a woman in her late teens or twenties in good health and CMV-seropositive.

The V and J genes are TRBV2 and TRBJ1-2; D remains ambiguous. With 5 bases removed from V and 4 bases from J, the gap between germline ends came to 8 bases. The CDR3 contains 12 residues. Germline V gives CDR1 SNHLY, CDR2 FYNNEI. In DNA form, the CDR3 reads TGTGCCAGCAGTCAGGACTCCTATGGCTACACCTTC. Protein sequence: CASSQDSYGYTF.

The chain links TRBV5-1 to TRBJ1-5; possible D gene TRBD1, 5 bases. The CDR3 runs 13 residues. With 4 bases removed from V and 3 bases from J, the gap between germline ends came to 8 bases. Germline values: CDR1 SGHRS, CDR2 YFSETQ. The CDR3 DNA sequence: TGCGCCAGCAGCGCAGGGCTCAATCAGCCCCAGCATTTT. Its translation is CASSAGLNQPQHF. Full variable domain (outside the CDR3, taken from reference TRBV5-1 and TRBJ1-5): KAGVTQTPRYLIKTRGQQVTLSCSPISGHRSVSWYQQTPGQGLQFLFEYFSETQRNKGNFPGRFSGRQFSNSRSEMNVSTLELGDSALYLCASSAGLNQPQHFGDGTRLSIL.

This chain connects TRBV7-8 to TRBJ1-4, with 9 bases identical to TRBD1. The ends lost 5 bases at V and 4 bases at J; junction bases unmatched: 11. The germline gives CDR1 SGHVS, CDR2 FQNEAQ. CDR3 length: 17 amino acids. CDR3 region: CASSLQWTGELNEKLFF. Written as DNA, the CDR3 is TGTGCCAGCAGCCTCCAGTGGACAGGGGAACTTAATGAAAAACTGTTTTTT. Full variable domain (outside the CDR3, taken from reference TRBV7-8 and TRBJ1-4): GAGVSQSPRYKVAKRGQDVALRCDPISGHVSLFWYQQALGQGPEFLTYFQNEAQLDKSGLPSDRFFAERPEGSVSTLKIQRTQQEDSAVYLCASSLQWTGELNEKLFFGSGTQLSVL.

DNA of the CDR3: TGTGCCAGCAGTTCGGAGGACAGGGTCTTCTATGGCTACACCTTC. As protein: CASSSEDRVFYGYTF. This chain connects TRBV6-1 to TRBJ1-2; TRBD1 matches at 8 bases. V shed 5 bases and J 4 bases; nucleotides not matched to a gene: 9. Germline values: CDR1 MNHNS, CDR2 SASEGT. This CDR3 is built from 15 residues.

This chain joins TRBV23-1 and TRBJ1-1; D remains unclear. TRBV23-1 is marked as an open reading frame, function uncertain. The CDR3 sequence is 13 residues long. V lost 6 bases and J lost 5, with 13 bases in between. The CDR3 DNA reads TGCGCCAGCAGCCTGGTAGTTGGTACTGAAGCTTTCTTT. Protein: CASSLVVGTEAFF.

The chain is built from TRBV7-9 and TRBJ2-7; 9 nucleotides match TRBD2. CDR3 size: 14 residues. CDR1 and CDR2 (germline): SEHNR, FQNEAQ (reference sequence). The trim removed 5 bases at V and 4 bases at J, leaving 6 bases unmatched. The CDR3 DNA sequence: TGTGCCAGCAGCCACCTAGCGGGAAGGTACGAGCAGTACTTC. Translated: CASSHLAGRYEQYF.

V gene TRBV30 combines with J gene TRBJ2-7; the match to TRBD2 covers 8 bases. J was trimmed by 0 bases and V by 7 bases; bases with no gene match: 5. This CDR3 region has 13 residues. Germline lookup yields CDR1 GTSNPN and CDR2 SVGIG (reference sequence). As DNA, the CDR3 is TGTGCCTTCGAGCGGGGGAGCTCCTACGAGCAGTACTTC. As protein: CAFERGSSYEQYF.